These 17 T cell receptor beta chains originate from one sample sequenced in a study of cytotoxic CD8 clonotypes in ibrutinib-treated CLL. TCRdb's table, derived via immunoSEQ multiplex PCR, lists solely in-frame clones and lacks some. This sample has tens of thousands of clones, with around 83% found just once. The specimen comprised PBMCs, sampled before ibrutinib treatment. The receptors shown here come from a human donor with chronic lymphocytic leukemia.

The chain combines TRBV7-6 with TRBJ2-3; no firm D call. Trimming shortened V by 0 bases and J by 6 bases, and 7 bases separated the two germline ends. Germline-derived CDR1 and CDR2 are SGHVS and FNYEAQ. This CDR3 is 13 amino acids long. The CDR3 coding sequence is TGTGCCAGCAGCTTAGCGAGGTGGGATACGCAGTATTTT. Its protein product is CASSLARWDTQYF.

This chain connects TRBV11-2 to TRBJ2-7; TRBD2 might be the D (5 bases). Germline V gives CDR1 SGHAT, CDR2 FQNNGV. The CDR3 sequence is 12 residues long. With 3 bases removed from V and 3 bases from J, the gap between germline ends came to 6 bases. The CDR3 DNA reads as TGTGCCAGCAGCTTTGGGAGCTACGAGCAGTACTTC. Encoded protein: CASSFGSYEQYF.

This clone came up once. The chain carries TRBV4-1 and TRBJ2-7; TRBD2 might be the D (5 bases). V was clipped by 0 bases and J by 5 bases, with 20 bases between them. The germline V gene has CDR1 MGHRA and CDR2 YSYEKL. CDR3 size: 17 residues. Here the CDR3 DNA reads TGCGCCAGCAGCCAAGATGCGCCTTCGGGGATCCAGGACGAGCAGTACTTC. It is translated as CASSQDAPSGIQDEQYF.

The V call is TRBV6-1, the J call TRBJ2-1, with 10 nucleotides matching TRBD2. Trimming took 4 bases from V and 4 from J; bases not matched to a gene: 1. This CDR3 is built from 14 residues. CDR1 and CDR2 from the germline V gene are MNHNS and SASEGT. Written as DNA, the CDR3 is TGTGCCAGCAGTGCTAGCGGGGGATACAATGAGCAGTTCTTC. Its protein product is CASSASGGYNEQFF.

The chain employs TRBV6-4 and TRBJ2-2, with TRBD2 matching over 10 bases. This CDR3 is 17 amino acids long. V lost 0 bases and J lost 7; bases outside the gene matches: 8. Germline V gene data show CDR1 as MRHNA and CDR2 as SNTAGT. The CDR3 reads CASSDSKLAGEVGELFF. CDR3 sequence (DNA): TGTGCCAGCAGTGACTCGAAGCTAGCGGGAGAGGTCGGGGAGCTGTTTTTT.

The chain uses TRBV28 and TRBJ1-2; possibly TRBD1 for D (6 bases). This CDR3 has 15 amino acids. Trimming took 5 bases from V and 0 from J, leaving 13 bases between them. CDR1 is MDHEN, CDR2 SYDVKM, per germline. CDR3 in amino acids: CASSPYRAPNYGYTF. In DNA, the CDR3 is TGTGCCAGCAGTCCCTACAGGGCTCCTAACTATGGCTACACCTTC.

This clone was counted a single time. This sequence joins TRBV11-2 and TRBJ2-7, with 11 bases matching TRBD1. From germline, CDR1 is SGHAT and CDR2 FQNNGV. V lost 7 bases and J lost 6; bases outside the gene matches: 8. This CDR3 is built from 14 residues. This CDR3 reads CASNFRTGGGEQYF. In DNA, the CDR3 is TGTGCCAGCAACTTTCGGACAGGGGGCGGCGAGCAGTACTTC.

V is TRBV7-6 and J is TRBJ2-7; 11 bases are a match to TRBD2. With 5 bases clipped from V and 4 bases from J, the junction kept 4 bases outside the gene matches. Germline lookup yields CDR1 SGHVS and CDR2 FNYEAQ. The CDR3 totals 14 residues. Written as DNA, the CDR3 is TGTGCCAGCAGCACTAGCGGGAGTTTATACGAGCAGTACTTC. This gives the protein CASSTSGSLYEQYF.

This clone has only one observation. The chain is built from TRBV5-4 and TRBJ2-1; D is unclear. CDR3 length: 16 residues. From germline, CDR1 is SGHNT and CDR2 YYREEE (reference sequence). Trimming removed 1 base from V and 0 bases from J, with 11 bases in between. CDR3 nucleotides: TGTGCCAGCAGCTTGCTCGCGGTAAGCTCCTACAATGAGCAGTTCTTC. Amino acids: CASSLLAVSSYNEQFF.

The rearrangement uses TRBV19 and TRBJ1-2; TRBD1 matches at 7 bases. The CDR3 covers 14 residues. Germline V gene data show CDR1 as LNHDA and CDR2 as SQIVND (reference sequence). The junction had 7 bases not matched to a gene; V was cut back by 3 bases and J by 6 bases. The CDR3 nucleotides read TGTGCCAGTAGTATTCGACAGGGAGTGGATGGCTACACCTTC. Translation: CASSIRQGVDGYTF.

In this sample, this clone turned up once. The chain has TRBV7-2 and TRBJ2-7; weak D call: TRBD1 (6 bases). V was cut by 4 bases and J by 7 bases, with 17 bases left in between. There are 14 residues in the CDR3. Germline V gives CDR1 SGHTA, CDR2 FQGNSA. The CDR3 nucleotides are TGTGCCAGCAGCTCAGTACAGGGTTTGGGTGAGCAGTACTTC. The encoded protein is CASSSVQGLGEQYF.

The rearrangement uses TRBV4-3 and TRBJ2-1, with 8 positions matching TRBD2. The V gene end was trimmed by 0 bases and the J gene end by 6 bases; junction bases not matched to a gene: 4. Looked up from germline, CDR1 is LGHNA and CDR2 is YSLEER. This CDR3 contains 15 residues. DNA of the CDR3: TGCGCCAGCAGCCAAGAACTAGCGGCTTTCAATGAGCAGTTCTTC. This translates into CASSQELAAFNEQFF.

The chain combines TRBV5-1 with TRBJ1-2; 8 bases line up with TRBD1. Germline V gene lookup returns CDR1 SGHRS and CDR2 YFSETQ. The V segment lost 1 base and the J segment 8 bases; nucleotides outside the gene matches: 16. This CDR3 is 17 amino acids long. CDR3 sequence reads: CASSLSGTGTQTAGYTF. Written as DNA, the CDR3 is TGCGCCAGCAGCTTGTCGGGGACAGGTACCCAAACTGCCGGCTACACCTTC.

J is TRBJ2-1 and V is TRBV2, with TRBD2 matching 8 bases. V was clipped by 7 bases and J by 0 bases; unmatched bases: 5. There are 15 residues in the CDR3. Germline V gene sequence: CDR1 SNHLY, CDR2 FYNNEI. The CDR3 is CASTSREVSYNEQFF. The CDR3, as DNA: TGTGCCAGCACCTCGCGGGAGGTCTCCTACAATGAGCAGTTCTTC.

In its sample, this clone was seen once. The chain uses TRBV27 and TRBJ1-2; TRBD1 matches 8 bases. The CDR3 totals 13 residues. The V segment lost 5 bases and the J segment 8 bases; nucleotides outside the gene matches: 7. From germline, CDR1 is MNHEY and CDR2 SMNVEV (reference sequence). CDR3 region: CASSMDRAVGYTF. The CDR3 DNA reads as TGTGCCAGCAGTATGGACAGGGCGGTGGGCTACACCTTC.

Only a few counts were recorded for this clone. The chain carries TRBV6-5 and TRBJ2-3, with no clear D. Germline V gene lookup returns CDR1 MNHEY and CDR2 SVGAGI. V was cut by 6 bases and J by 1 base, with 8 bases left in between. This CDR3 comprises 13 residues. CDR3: CASSQERTDTQYF. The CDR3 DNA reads TGTGCCAGCAGCCAGGAGCGCACAGATACGCAGTATTTT.

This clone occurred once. The CDR3 sequence: CAWSKDRGSNQPQHF. The CDR3 region has the DNA TGTGCCTGGAGTAAGGACAGGGGGAGCAATCAGCCCCAGCATTTT. The V and J genes are TRBV30 and TRBJ1-5; 10 nucleotides match TRBD1. Looked up from germline, CDR1 is GTSNPN and CDR2 is SVGIG (reference sequence). The V segment lost 2 bases and the J segment 1 base; nucleotides outside the gene matches: 2. The CDR3 totals 15 residues.